This TCR beta chain was recorded in a study of T-cell reconstitution after alpha-beta-depleted transplantation in children. Whole-study results and caveats: The main origin of T-cell counts and diversity one year after transplant was newly produced T cells. Surviving recipient T cells and thymic progenitors produced the high day-60 TCRbeta diversity seen in some patients. About two months after transplant, alpha-beta T cells reportedly came from several hundred expanded graft clones.

Germline-derived CDR1 and CDR2 are DFQATT and SNEGSKA (reference sequence). This CDR3 contains 16 residues. Losses at the gene ends were 5 bases for V and 1 base for J; bases not matched to a gene: 11. Preparing the TCRbeta library involved the use of unique molecular identifiers. Via MiXCR, TCRdb re-called the PCR reads, giving one row per CDR3 protein. Counted here are about 97,000 distinct CDR3 sequences, 7.5% to 9.5% occurring once; the ten biggest clones make up about a sixth. Worth noting for this clonotype: Antigen unknown.

The clonotype was recovered from a boy aged 2-15 years with acute lymphoblastic leukemia, due to receive a stem cell transplant. The chain links TRBV20-1 to TRBJ2-3; TRBD2 agrees at 8 bases. The source material was PBMCs, sampled before TCRalphabeta/CD19-depleted stem cell transplant. DNA for the CDR3: TGCAGTGCTCCAGGCAACGGGGGGGTGGGCACAGATACGCAGTATTTT. Protein: CSAPGNGGVGTDTQYF.